What follows are 32 T cell receptor beta chains derived from one specimen sequenced in a study of blood T cell repertoires in COVID-19. Assay used: immunoSEQ multiplex PCR; TCRdb lists only in-frame clones, some missing. The sample has around 240,000 clones, approximately 84% seen once. Input material: peripheral blood. All receptors derive from a man aged 40-50 years with acute or convalescent COVID-19.

The V gene is TRBV27, the J gene TRBJ1-6; D is perhaps TRBD1 (6 bases). This CDR3 is built from 17 residues. Germline loops: CDR1 MNHEY, CDR2 SMNVEV (reference sequence). With 3 bases removed from V and 1 base from J, the gap between germline ends came to 13 bases. CDR3 loop: CASSFLAGTSYNSPLHF. The CDR3 nucleotides read TGTGCCAGCAGTTTCCTGGCAGGGACATCCTATAATTCACCCCTCCACTTT.

The chain combines TRBV6-1 with TRBJ1-1; the D is unclear. Germline CDR1 and CDR2: MNHNS and SASEGT. Trimming shortened V by 2 bases and J by 7 bases, and 8 bases separated the two germline ends. The length of the CDR3 is 12 residues. CDR3 residues: CASSERDFEAFF. CDR3 nucleotide sequence: TGTGCCAGCAGTGAACGAGACTTTGAAGCTTTCTTT.

The genes are TRBV27 and TRBJ2-7; no clear D gene. Per germline, CDR1 MNHEY and CDR2 SMNVEV (reference sequence). V lost 9 bases and J 2 bases, leaving 5 bases between the germline ends. CDR3 size: 10 residues. CDR3 DNA: TGTGCCAGGTCTCCCTACGAGCAGTACTTC. Protein: CARSPYEQYF.

The chain carries TRBV28 and TRBJ2-7, with 9 bases matching TRBD2. The germline CDR1 and CDR2 sequences are MDHEN and SYDVKM. V trimming: 6 bases; J trimming: 1 base; junction bases outside the gene matches: 10. The CDR3 length is 16 residues. CDR3 region: CASRPRGSGGSYEQYF. CDR3 bases: TGTGCCAGCAGGCCTCGGGGTAGCGGGGGTTCCTACGAGCAGTACTTC.

The chain couples TRBV7-9 to TRBJ2-4; TRBD1 might be the D (5 bases). Germline loops: CDR1 SEHNR, CDR2 FQNEAQ (reference sequence). Trimming took off 5 bases at V and 0 bases at J, with 23 bases between the two ends. The CDR3 totals 19 residues. The DNA for the CDR3 is TGTGCCAGCAGCCTAGACTTTAGGGGAAATCGACTAGCCAAAAACATTCAGTACTTC. As protein: CASSLDFRGNRLAKNIQYF.

V usage is TRBV2 and J usage is TRBJ1-3; TRBD1 might be the D (5 bases). This CDR3 is built from 12 residues. From germline, CDR1 is SNHLY and CDR2 FYNNEI. V was shortened by 6 bases and J by 4 bases, with 7 bases between the two germline ends. The CDR3 sequence is CASRTGGNTIYF. The CDR3 coding sequence is TGTGCCAGCAGAACAGGAGGAAACACCATATATTTT.

V gene TRBV9 combines with J gene TRBJ1-2, with D possibly TRBD1 on 5 matching bases. CDR3 length equals 14 residues. V lost 7 bases to trimming and J lost 3 bases, with 16 bases between them. CDR1 and CDR2 from the germline V gene are SGDLS and YYNGEE. This CDR3 is CASGTGTAYYGYTF. Written as DNA, the CDR3 is TGTGCCAGCGGTACCGGGACTGCTTACTATGGCTACACCTTC.

The chain is built from TRBV6-6 and TRBJ1-5; the match to TRBD1 covers 9 bases. The CDR3 is made up of 14 amino acids. In germline, CDR1 is MNHNY, CDR2 SVGAGI (reference sequence). V lost 6 bases, J lost 7 bases, and 7 bases stayed unmatched. The CDR3 coding sequence is TGTGCCAGCAGGGGACAGGGTTTCCAGCAGCCCCAGCATTTT. Protein: CASRGQGFQQPQHF.

V is TRBV3-1 (or the pseudogene TRBV3-2) and J is TRBJ2-3, with 12 nucleotides matching TRBD2. Germline CDR1 is LGHDT and CDR2 is YNNKEL (reference sequence). V dropped 4 bases and J dropped 6; count of bases not matched to a gene: 11. The CDR3 runs to 17 residues. In DNA, the CDR3 is TGTGCCAGCAGCCCACGCCTGCTAGCGGGGGGGTCGGATACGCAGTATTTT. It translates to CASSPRLLAGGSDTQYF.

This clone was counted once. The rearrangement joins TRBV9 to TRBJ1-5; D not resolved. This CDR3 has 15 residues. V dropped 3 bases and J dropped 0 bases, with 10 bases sitting between them. Germline-derived CDR1 and CDR2 are SGDLS and YYNGEE. This CDR3 is CASSAIADSNQPQHF. CDR3 in DNA: TGTGCCAGCAGCGCTATAGCTGATAGCAATCAGCCCCAGCATTTT.

In its sample, this clone was seen once. The rearrangement joins TRBV28 to TRBJ1-1; TRBD1 aligns across 10 bases. The CDR3 is 15 amino acids. The V segment lost 8 bases and the J segment 5 bases; nucleotides outside the gene matches: 11. Germline V CDR1 and CDR2: MDHEN, SYDVKM. This CDR3 reads CASVGTGEYRTEAFF. CDR3 DNA sequence: TGTGCCAGCGTCGGGACAGGGGAATATCGGACTGAAGCTTTCTTT.

There are a few counts of this clone. This sequence joins TRBV12-3 or TRBV12-4 and TRBJ1-2; 9 nucleotides align to TRBD1. With 6 bases clipped from V and 8 bases from J, the junction kept 7 bases outside the gene matches. The CDR3 sequence is 13 residues long. CDR3 bases: TGTGCCAGCAGCAAACAGGGGGCGCAGGGCTACACCTTC. It yields the protein CASSKQGAQGYTF.

The table lists this clone with a count of one. The chain links TRBV6-5 to TRBJ1-2, with 7 positions matching TRBD1. Germline values: CDR1 MNHEY, CDR2 SVGAGI. CDR3 length equals 13 residues. V lost 2 bases and J lost 8; bases outside the gene matches: 5. For the CDR3, the DNA is TGTGCCAGCAGTTACGACAGGGTGGGCGGCTACACCTTC. As protein: CASSYDRVGGYTF.

The gene calls are TRBV6-2 or TRBV6-3 and TRBJ1-1; 9 bases agree with TRBD1. The V gene end was trimmed by 5 bases and the J gene end by 4 bases; junction bases not matched to a gene: 2. CDR1 is MNHEY and CDR2 is SVGEGT in the germline V gene. The CDR3 length is 13 residues. CDR3 protein: CASSRGQGTEAFF. The CDR3 nucleotides read TGTGCCAGCAGTCGGGGACAGGGCACTGAAGCTTTCTTT.

The rearrangement uses TRBV7-2 and TRBJ1-5, with a weak D call TRBD1 (5 bases). Deletions cut 1 base from V and 2 bases from J, with 9 bases between. CDR1 is SGHTA and CDR2 is FQGNSA in the germline V gene. The CDR3 consists of 15 residues. The CDR3 sequence: CASSLDGTRNQPQHF. CDR3 nucleotide sequence: TGTGCCAGCAGCTTAGACGGGACTCGCAATCAGCCCCAGCATTTT.

The chain is built from TRBV27 and TRBJ1-2; D is uncertain. This CDR3 comprises 13 residues. Germline CDR1 and CDR2: MNHEY and SMNVEV (reference sequence). The ends were cut back, 2 bases at V and 4 bases at J, with 8 bases in the middle. The CDR3 bases are TGTGCCAGCAGTTTAGAGGGTGGCTATGGCTACACCTTC. Protein: CASSLEGGYGYTF.

In regard to this clone: One end of the junction fails to match germline, which may point to a read error. This chain links TRBV9 with TRBJ2-2; D might be TRBD1 (5 bases). Per germline, CDR1 SGDLS and CDR2 YYNGEE. CDR3 length equals 16 residues. The CDR3 loop is CASSVKGLKGTGELFF. The CDR3 DNA sequence: TGTGCTAGCAGCGTAAAGGGGTTAAAGGGGACCGGGGAGCTGTTTTTT.

The rearrangement uses TRBV9 and TRBJ1-6; D gene uncertain. Germline V gene sequence: CDR1 SGDLS, CDR2 YYNGEE. The CDR3 consists of 15 residues. Trimming took 0 bases from V and 13 from J, leaving 17 bases between them. The DNA of the CDR3 is TGTGCCAGCAGCGTAGCCCCCGGGTCCGAGTCCCCCCTCCACTTT. It yields the protein CASSVAPGSESPLHF.

The chain carries TRBV9 and TRBJ1-3; D call uncertain. Per the germline V gene, CDR1 is SGDLS and CDR2 is YYNGEE. Trimming took off 0 bases at V and 0 bases at J, with 10 bases between the two ends. This CDR3 has 16 residues. Written as DNA, the CDR3 is TGTGCCAGCAGCGTAGCTACCGGTTACTCTGGAAACACCATATATTTT. This gives the protein CASSVATGYSGNTIYF.

The chain joins TRBV30 to TRBJ2-5; 9 bases line up with TRBD1. The V segment lost 3 bases and the J segment 4 bases; nucleotides outside the gene matches: 6. CDR1 GTSNPN and CDR2 SVGIG come from the germline V gene (reference sequence). This CDR3 is 14 amino acids long. CDR3 protein: CAWSPGQGRETQYF. The CDR3 DNA reads as TGTGCCTGGAGCCCAGGACAGGGGCGAGAGACCCAGTACTTC.

The V and J genes are TRBV14 and TRBJ1-5; 7 bases are a match to TRBD1. The length of the CDR3 is 14 residues. J lost 7 bases, V lost 3 bases, and 6 bases had no gene match. Germline V CDR1 and CDR2: SGHDN, FVKESK. DNA of the CDR3: TGTGCCAGCAGCCAGACAGGGCCCGGGCAGCCCCAGCATTTT. This codes for CASSQTGPGQPQHF.

The chain couples TRBV12-3 or TRBV12-4 to TRBJ1-2; the D gene is possibly TRBD1 (6 bases). This CDR3 is built from 13 residues. Deletions cut 5 bases from V and 8 bases from J, with 15 bases between. The CDR3 loop is CASSATTGRGYTF. The CDR3, as DNA: TGTGCCAGCAGTGCCACAACAGGGCGAGGCTACACCTTC.

This clone occurred once. The V gene is TRBV7-9, the J gene TRBJ1-2, with D perhaps TRBD1 (6 bases). CDR1 and CDR2 (germline): SEHNR, FQNEAQ (reference sequence). Trimming pared 1 base from V and 8 bases from J, leaving 14 bases between. The CDR3 extends over 14 amino acids. The CDR3 reads CASSLGDRKEGYTF. The CDR3 region has the DNA TGTGCCAGCAGCTTAGGAGACAGGAAGGAAGGCTACACCTTC.

This clone has a handful of counts. The chain combines TRBV18 with TRBJ1-2; 7 nucleotides agree with TRBD1. The germline V gene encodes CDR1 KGHSH and CDR2 LQKENI. CDR3 length: 16 amino acids. The V gene end was trimmed by 6 bases and the J gene end by 0 bases; junction bases not matched to a gene: 10. The CDR3 is CASSPQGGITNYGYTF. The CDR3 DNA follows: TGTGCCAGCTCCCCTCAAGGGGGCATCACTAACTATGGCTACACCTTC.

This chain links TRBV9 with TRBJ1-2, with a possible D match to TRBD1 (6 bases). The CDR3 sequence is 14 residues long. V dropped 4 bases and J dropped 5 bases, with 15 bases sitting between them. Germline CDR1 reads SGDLS; CDR2 reads YYNGEE. CDR3 protein: CASSPTGNPYGYTF. The CDR3 bases are TGTGCCAGCAGCCCCACAGGGAACCCTTATGGCTACACCTTC.

The chain carries TRBV2 and TRBJ2-3; 7 positions agree with TRBD1. The J segment lost 3 bases and the V segment lost 3 bases, leaving 6 bases of the junction unmatched. The CDR3 has 15 amino acids. Per germline, CDR1 SNHLY and CDR2 FYNNEI. The CDR3 coding sequence is TGTGCCAGCAGTGAGGGTGGGACAGAGACAGATACGCAGTATTTT. Residues: CASSEGGTETDTQYF. Combining the CDR3 with reference TRBV2 and TRBJ2-3 gives the whole variable domain EPEVTQTPSHQVTQMGQEVILRCVPISNHLYFYWYRQILGQKVEFLVSFYNNEISEKSEIFDDQFSVERPDGSNFTLKIRSTKLEDSAMYFCASSEGGTETDTQYFGPGTRLTVL.

The V and J genes are TRBV11-2 and TRBJ2-2; TRBD1 matches 10 bases. The junction had 8 bases not matched to a gene; V was cut back by 7 bases and J by 6 bases. This CDR3 comprises 15 residues. CDR1 is SGHAT, CDR2 FQNNGV, per germline. The CDR3 sequence is CASTLTGGEAGELFF. CDR3 in DNA: TGTGCCAGCACCTTGACAGGGGGCGAGGCCGGGGAGCTGTTTTTT.

The chain recombines TRBV5-1 with TRBJ2-3, with D possibly TRBD2 on 6 matching bases. The CDR3 is 16 amino acids. The V end was cut by 4 bases, the J end by 2 bases, with 17 bases between. Germline values: CDR1 SGHRS, CDR2 YFSETQ. Here the CDR3 DNA reads TGCGCCAGCAGCCAATTGGGTAGCGGAAACACAGATACGCAGTATTTT. It translates to CASSQLGSGNTDTQYF.

As concerns this clone: Other DNA sequences of this sample code for an identical CDR3. The chain carries TRBV5-1 and TRBJ1-5; D is perhaps TRBD1 (6 bases). Germline V CDR1 and CDR2: SGHRS, YFSETQ. Trimming removed 0 bases from V and 1 base from J, with 8 bases in between. This CDR3 spans 15 amino acids. The CDR3 nucleotides read TGCGCCAGCAGCTTGGAGGGGGGGAGCAATCAGCCCCAGCATTTT. It is translated as CASSLEGGSNQPQHF.

V is TRBV7-8 and J is TRBJ1-1; TRBD1 might be the D (6 bases). CDR1 SGHVS and CDR2 FQNEAQ come from the germline V gene. The germline V and J ends were trimmed by 6 bases and 0 bases, with 14 bases remaining between them. This CDR3 is 15 amino acids long. CDR3 sequence reads: CASRPDQGMNTEAFF. As DNA, the CDR3 is TGTGCCAGCAGGCCAGACCAGGGGATGAACACTGAAGCTTTCTTT.

This rearrangement joins TRBV18 to TRBJ1-2; D perhaps matches TRBD1 (6 bases). CDR1 and CDR2 from the germline V gene are KGHSH and LQKENI. The CDR3 runs to 14 residues. V lost 3 bases to trimming and J lost 4 bases, with 12 bases between them. Written as DNA, the CDR3 is TGTGCCAGCTCACCGACAGGACAGCCCTATGGCTACACCTTC. This encodes CASSPTGQPYGYTF. Full variable domain (rest looked up from reference TRBV18 and TRBJ1-2): NAGVMQNPRHLVRRRGQEARLRCSPMKGHSHVYWYRQLPEEGLKFMVYLQKENIIDESGMPKERFSAEFPKEGPSILRIQQVVRGDSAAYFCASSPTGQPYGYTFGSGTRLTVV.

The J gene is TRBJ1-1, the V gene TRBV6-2 or TRBV6-3; D is uncertain. CDR3 length: 12 residues. V was clipped by 4 bases and J by 3 bases, with 6 bases between them. Germline V CDR1 and CDR2: MNHEY, SVGEGT. In DNA, the CDR3 is TGTGCCAGCAGTTGGGCGCACACTGAAGCTTTCTTT. It encodes CASSWAHTEAFF.